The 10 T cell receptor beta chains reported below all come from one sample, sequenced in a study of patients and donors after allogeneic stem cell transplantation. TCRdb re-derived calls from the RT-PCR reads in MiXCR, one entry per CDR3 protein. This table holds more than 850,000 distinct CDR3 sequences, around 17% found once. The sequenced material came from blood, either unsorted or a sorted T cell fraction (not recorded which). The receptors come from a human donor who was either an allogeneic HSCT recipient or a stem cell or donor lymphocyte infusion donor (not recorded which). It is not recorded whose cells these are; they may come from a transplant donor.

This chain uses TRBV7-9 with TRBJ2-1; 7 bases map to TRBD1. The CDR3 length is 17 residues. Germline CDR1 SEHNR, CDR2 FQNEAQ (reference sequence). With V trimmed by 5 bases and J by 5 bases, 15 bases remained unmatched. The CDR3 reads CASSHRLLAGGNNEQFF. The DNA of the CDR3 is TGTGCCAGCAGCCACCGCCTTCTTGCAGGGGGTAACAATGAGCAGTTCTTC.

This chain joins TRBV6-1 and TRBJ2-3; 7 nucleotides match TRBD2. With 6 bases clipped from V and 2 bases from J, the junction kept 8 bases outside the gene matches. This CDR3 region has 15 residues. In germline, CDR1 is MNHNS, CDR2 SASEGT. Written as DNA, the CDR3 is TGTGCCAGCAGATCACCAGCGGGGCACACAGATACGCAGTATTTT. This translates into CASRSPAGHTDTQYF.

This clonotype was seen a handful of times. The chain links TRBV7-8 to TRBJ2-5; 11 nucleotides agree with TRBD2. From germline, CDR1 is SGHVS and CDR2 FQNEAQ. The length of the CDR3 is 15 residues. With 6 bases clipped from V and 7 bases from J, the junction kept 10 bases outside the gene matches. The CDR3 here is CASRGTSGHERTQYF. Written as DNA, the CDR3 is TGTGCCAGCAGGGGGACTAGCGGTCACGAGAGGACCCAGTACTTC.

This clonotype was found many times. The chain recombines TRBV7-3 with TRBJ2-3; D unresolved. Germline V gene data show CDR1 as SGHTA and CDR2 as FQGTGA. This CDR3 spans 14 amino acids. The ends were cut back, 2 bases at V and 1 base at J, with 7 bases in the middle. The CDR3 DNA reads TGTGCCAGCAGCTTAGGCGAACGCACAGATACGCAGTATTTT. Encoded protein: CASSLGERTDTQYF.

The CDR3 reads CSVPLTSGSAKNIQYF. As DNA, the CDR3 is TGCAGCGTTCCTTTGACTAGCGGGTCGGCCAAAAACATTCAGTACTTC. The chain combines TRBV29-1 with TRBJ2-4; 10 bases fit TRBD2. This CDR3 comprises 16 residues. Trimming removed 5 bases from V and 1 base from J; junction bases left unmatched: 8. Looked up from germline, CDR1 is SQVTM and CDR2 is ANQGSEA.

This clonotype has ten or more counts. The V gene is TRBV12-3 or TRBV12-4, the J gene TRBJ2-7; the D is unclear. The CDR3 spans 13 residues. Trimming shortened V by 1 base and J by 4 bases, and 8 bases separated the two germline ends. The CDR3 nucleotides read TGTGCCAGCAGTTTAGGACCCATTTACGAGCAGTACTTC. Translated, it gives CASSLGPIYEQYF.

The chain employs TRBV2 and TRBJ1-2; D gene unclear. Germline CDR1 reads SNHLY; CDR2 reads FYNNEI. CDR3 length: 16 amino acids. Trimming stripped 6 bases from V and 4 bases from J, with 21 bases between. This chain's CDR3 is CASSLRRPRWSYGYTF. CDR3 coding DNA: TGTGCCAGCAGCCTCAGGCGACCCCGGTGGAGCTATGGCTACACCTTC. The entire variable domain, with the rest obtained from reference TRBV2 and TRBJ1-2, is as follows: EPEVTQTPSHQVTQMGQEVILRCVPISNHLYFYWYRQILGQKVEFLVSFYNNEISEKSEIFDDQFSVERPDGSNFTLKIRSTKLEDSAMYFCASSLRRPRWSYGYTFGSGTRLTVV.

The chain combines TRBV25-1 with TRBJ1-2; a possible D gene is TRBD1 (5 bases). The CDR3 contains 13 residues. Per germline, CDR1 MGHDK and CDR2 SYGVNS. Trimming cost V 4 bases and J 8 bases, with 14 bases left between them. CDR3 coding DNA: TGTGCCAGCAGTGCGGGGAAACGGGGCGGCTACACCTTC. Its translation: CASSAGKRGGYTF.

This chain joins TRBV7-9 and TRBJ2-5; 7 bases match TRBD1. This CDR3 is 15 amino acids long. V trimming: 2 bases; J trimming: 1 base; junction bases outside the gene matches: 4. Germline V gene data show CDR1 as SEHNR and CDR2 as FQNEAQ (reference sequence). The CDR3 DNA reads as TGTGCCAGCAGCTTAACAGGGGCGATCCAAGAGACCCAGTACTTC. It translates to CASSLTGAIQETQYF.

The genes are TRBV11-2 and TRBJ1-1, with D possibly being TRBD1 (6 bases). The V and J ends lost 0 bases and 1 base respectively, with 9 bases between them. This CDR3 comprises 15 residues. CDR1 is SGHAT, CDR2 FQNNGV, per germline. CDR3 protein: CASSLEQGPNTEAFF. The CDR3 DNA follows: TGTGCCAGCAGCTTAGAACAGGGACCGAACACTGAAGCTTTCTTT. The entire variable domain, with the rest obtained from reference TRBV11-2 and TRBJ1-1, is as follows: EAGVAQSPRYKIIEKRQSVAFWCNPISGHATLYWYQQILGQGPKLLIQFQNNGVVDDSQLPKDRFSAERLKGVDSTLKIQPAKLEDSAVYLCASSLEQGPNTEAFFGQGTRLTVV.